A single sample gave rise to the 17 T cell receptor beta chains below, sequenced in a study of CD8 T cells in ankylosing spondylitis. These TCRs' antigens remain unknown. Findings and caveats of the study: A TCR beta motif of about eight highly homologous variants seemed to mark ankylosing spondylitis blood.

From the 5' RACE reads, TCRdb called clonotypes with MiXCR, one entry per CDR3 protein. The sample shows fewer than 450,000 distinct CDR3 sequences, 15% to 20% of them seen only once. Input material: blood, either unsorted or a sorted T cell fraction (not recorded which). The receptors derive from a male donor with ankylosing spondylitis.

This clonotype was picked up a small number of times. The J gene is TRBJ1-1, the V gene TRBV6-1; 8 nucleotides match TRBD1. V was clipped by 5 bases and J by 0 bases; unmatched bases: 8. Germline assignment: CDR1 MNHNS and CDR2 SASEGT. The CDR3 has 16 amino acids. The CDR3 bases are TGTGCCAGCAGTAAACGACAGGGGTCGATGAACACTGAAGCTTTCTTT. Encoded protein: CASSKRQGSMNTEAFF.

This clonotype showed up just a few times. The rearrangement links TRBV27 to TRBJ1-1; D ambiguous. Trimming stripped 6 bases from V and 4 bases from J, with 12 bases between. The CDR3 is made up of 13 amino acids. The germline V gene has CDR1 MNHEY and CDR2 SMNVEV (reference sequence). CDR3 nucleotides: TGTGCCAGCAGCAATAAGGTGGGCACTGAAGCTTTCTTT. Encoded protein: CASSNKVGTEAFF.

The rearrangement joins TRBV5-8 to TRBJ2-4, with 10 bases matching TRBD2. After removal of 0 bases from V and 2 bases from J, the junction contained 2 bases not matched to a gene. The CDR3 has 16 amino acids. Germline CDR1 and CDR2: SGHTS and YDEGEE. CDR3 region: CASSLGSGGPKNIQYF. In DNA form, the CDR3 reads TGTGCCAGCAGCTTGGGTAGCGGGGGGCCCAAAAACATTCAGTACTTC. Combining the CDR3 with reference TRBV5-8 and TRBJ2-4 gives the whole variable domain EAGVTQSPTHLIKTRGQQATLRCSPISGHTSVYWYQQALGLGLQFLLWYDEGEERNRGNFPPRFSGRQFPNYSSELNVNALELEDSALYLCASSLGSGGPKNIQYFGAGTRLSVL.

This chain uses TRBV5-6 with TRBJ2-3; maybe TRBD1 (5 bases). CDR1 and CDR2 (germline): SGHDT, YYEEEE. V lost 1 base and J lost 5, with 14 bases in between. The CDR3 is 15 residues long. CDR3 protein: CASSLSQGQVDTQYF. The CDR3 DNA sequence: TGTGCCAGCAGCTTGTCCCAGGGTCAGGTAGATACGCAGTATTTT. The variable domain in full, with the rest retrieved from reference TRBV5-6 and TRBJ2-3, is DAGVTQSPTHLIKTRGQQVTLRCSPKSGHDTVSWYQQALGQGPQFIFQYYEEEERQRGNFPDRFSGHQFPNYSSELNVNALLLGDSALYLCASSLSQGQVDTQYFGPGTRLTVL.

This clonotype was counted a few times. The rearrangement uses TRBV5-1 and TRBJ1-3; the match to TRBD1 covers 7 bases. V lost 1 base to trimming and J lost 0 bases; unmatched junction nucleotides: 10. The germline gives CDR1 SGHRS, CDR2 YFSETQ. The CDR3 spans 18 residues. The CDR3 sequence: CASSLTGQQKFSGNTIYF. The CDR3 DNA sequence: TGCGCCAGCAGCTTGACGGGACAGCAGAAGTTCTCTGGAAACACCATATATTTT.

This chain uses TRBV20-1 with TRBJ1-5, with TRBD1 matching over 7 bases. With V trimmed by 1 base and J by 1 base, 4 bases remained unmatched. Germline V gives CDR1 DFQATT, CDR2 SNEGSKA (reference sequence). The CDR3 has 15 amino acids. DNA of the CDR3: TGCAGTGCTAGAGCAGGGGGGAAGAGCAATCAGCCCCAGCATTTT. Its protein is CSARAGGKSNQPQHF.

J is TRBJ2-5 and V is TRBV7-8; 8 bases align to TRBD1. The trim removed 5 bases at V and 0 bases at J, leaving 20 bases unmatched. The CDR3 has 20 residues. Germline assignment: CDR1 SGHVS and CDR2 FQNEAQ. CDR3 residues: CASSTRFLWGRGPNQETQYF. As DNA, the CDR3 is TGTGCCAGCAGCACCCGTTTTTTATGGGGCAGGGGGCCAAACCAAGAGACCCAGTACTTC.

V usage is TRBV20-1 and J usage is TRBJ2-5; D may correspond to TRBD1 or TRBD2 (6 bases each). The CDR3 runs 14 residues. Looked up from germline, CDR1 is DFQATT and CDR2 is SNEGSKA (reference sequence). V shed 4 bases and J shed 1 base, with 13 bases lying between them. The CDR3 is CSATHGGGQETQYF. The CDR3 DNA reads TGCAGTGCTACCCACGGAGGGGGCCAAGAGACCCAGTACTTC.

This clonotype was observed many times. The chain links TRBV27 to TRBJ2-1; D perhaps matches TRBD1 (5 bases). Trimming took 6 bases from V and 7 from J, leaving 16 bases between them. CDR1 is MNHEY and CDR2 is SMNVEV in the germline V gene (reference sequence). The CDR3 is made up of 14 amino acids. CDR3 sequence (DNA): TGTGCCAGCAGGTGGACAAGAAGGGATAATGAGCAGTTCTTC. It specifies CASRWTRRDNEQFF.

The CDR3 loop reads CSFTAVGANVLTF. CDR3 DNA sequence: TGCAGCTTCACGGCAGTTGGGGCCAACGTCCTGACTTTC. The gene calls are TRBV20-1 and TRBJ2-6; D is ambiguous. CDR1 and CDR2 from the germline V gene are DFQATT and SNEGSKA (reference sequence). CDR3 length: 13 amino acids.

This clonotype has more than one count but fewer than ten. The CDR3 nucleotides are TGCGCCAGCAGCCCCGGAGGGGGACAGCAATACGAGCAGTACTTC. It translates to CASSPGGGQQYEQYF. The chain has TRBV5-1 and TRBJ2-7; tentatively, D is TRBD1 (7 bases). Trimming took 4 bases from V and 4 from J, leaving 18 bases between them. The CDR3 is 15 amino acids. CDR1 and CDR2 (germline): SGHRS, YFSETQ.

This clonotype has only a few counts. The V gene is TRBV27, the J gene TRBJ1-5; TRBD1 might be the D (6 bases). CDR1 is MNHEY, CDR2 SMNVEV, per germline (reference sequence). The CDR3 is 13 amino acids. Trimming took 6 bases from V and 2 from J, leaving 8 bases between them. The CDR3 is CASRQGGNQPQHF. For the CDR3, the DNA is TGTGCCAGCAGACAGGGAGGCAATCAGCCCCAGCATTTT.

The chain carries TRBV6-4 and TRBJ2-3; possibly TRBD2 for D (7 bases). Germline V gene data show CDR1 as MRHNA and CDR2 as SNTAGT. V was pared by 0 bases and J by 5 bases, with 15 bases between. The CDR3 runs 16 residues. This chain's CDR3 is CASSDSFWGGGDTQYF. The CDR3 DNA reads TGTGCCAGCAGTGACTCCTTTTGGGGGGGCGGAGATACGCAGTATTTT.

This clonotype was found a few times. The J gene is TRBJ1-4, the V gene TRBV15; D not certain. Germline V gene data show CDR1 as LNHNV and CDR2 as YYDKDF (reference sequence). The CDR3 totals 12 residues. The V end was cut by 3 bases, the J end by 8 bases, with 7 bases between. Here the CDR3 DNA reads TGTGCCACCAGCAGGGCAGTCGAAAAACTGTTTTTT. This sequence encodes CATSRAVEKLFF.

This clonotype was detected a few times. The CDR3 DNA reads as TGCAGTGCTAGAGATGGACAGGGGGCTCCTGAAGCTTTCTTT. Protein: CSARDGQGAPEAFF. The chain has TRBV20-1 and TRBJ1-1; 11 bases fit TRBD1. This CDR3 has 14 amino acids. Germline CDR1 DFQATT, CDR2 SNEGSKA (reference sequence). With 0 bases clipped from V and 6 bases from J, the junction kept 3 bases outside the gene matches.

CDR3 sequence: CASSPGHYLSGNTIYF. CDR3 sequence (DNA): TGTGCCAGCAGTCCGGGACACTATCTCTCTGGAAACACCATATATTTT. The rearrangement uses TRBV12-3 or TRBV12-4 and TRBJ1-3, with a weak D call TRBD1 (6 bases). Trimming stripped 5 bases from V and 0 bases from J, with 14 bases between. This CDR3 region has 16 residues.

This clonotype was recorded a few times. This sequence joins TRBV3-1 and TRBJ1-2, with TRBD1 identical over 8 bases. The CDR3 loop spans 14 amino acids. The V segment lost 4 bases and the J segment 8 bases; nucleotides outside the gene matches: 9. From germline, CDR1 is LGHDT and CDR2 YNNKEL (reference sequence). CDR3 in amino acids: CASSPGQVRGGYTF. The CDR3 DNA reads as TGTGCCAGCAGCCCGGGACAGGTCCGTGGAGGCTACACCTTC.